This T cell receptor beta chain was documented in a study of blood T cell repertoires in COVID-19. Study-wide context: The United States, Italy and Spain provided the acute and convalescent COVID-19 samples. PBMCs, B-cell-depleted T cells, or T cells provided the cDNA or gDNA that made up the material.

CDR3 length: 14 amino acids. Germline V gene lookup returns CDR1 LNHDA and CDR2 SQIVND (reference sequence). Trimming pared 1 base from V and 1 base from J, leaving 7 bases between. Per the study methods: Amplifying reference gene primers gave estimates of nucleated cell counts. Clones were sequenced by immunoSEQ multiplex PCR, and TCRdb holds only the in-frame ones, with some missing. Clonal size and the V and J genes are those of that table, whereas D and trimming came from the DNA. Of around 190,000 clones in the sample, about four fifths were seen once. The sequencing sample was made of peripheral blood. This sequence joins TRBV19 and TRBJ1-1; possible D gene TRBD1, 6 bases. This TCR was sampled from a woman aged 40 to 50 with COVID-19, enrolled during active disease. The CDR3 reads CASSIVGQNTEAFF. The DNA for the CDR3 is TGTGCCAGTAGTATAGTGGGACAGAACACTGAAGCTTTCTTT.